This T cell receptor beta chain was recorded in a study of blood T cell repertoires in COVID-19. The germline CDR1 and CDR2 sequences are SEHNR and FQNEAQ (reference sequence). Trimming at V came to 6 bases and at J to 5 bases, leaving 19 bases not matched to a gene. This CDR3 comprises 18 residues. Sequencing used immunoSEQ multiplex PCR; TCRdb keeps in-frame clones, though not all of them. The sample holds more than 300,000 clones, roughly 83% seen once. The receptor was derived from a woman in her 50s with acute or convalescent COVID-19. V usage is TRBV7-9 and J usage is TRBJ1-1; TRBD1 aligns across 9 bases. The sample consisted of peripheral blood. The DNA of the CDR3 is TGTGCCAGCAGTTCTCTTCCGGGACAGGGTCCTCCTCGGACTGAAGCTTTCTTT. Translated, it gives CASSSLPGQGPPRTEAFF.